These 20 T cell receptor beta chains were all obtained from the same sample, sequenced in a study of regulatory T cells in long-lasting Graves disease. Noted time point: newly diagnosed GD, antithyroid drugs for less than 3 months. PBMC-extracted RNA yielded the TCR library. Arm-PCR of CDR3 regions and iRepertoire HTBI primers were the basis on which TCR beta libraries were built. From the multiplex PCR reads, TCRdb called clonotypes with MiXCR, one entry per CDR3 protein. This sample has some 250,000 distinct CDR3 sequences, with around 20% found just once. The sequencing here drew on peripheral blood mononuclear cells (PBMCs), taken at new diagnosis, from a patient treated with antithyroid drugs. Receptors originate from a female donor with Graves disease.

In this sample, this clonotype turned up many times. The gene calls are TRBV30 and TRBJ1-5; perhaps TRBD1 as D (5 bases). The CDR3 loop spans 14 amino acids. The germline V and J ends were trimmed by 2 bases and 8 bases, with 16 bases remaining between them. Germline V gene sequence: CDR1 GTSNPN, CDR2 SVGIG (reference sequence). CDR3 in amino acids: CAWSPQGRKKPQHF. CDR3 in DNA: TGTGCCTGGAGTCCGCAGGGTAGGAAGAAGCCCCAGCATTTT. Drawing the rest from reference TRBV30 and TRBJ1-5, the complete variable domain is SQTIHQWPATLVQPVGSPLSLECTVEGTSNPNLYWYRQAAGRGLQLLFYSVGIGQISSEVPQNLSASRPQDRQFILSSKKLLLSDSGFYLCAWSPQGRKKPQHFGDGTRLSIL.

This clonotype was recorded many times. V gene TRBV12-3 or TRBV12-4 combines with J gene TRBJ1-5; 10 bases are a match to TRBD1. The CDR3 length is 16 residues. V was clipped by 6 bases and J by 1 base; unmatched bases: 6. Here the CDR3 reads CASSPGQGFSNQPQHF. In DNA, the CDR3 is TGTGCCAGCAGCCCGGGACAGGGGTTCAGCAATCAGCCCCAGCATTTT.

This clonotype has ten or more counts. This chain uses TRBV19 with TRBJ2-3, with a weak D call TRBD1 (5 bases). The CDR3 spans 13 residues. V lost 5 bases and J lost 8, with 14 bases in between. Germline V gene sequence: CDR1 LNHDA, CDR2 SQIVND (reference sequence). CDR3 sequence reads: CASSQQDIGTQYF. In DNA form, the CDR3 reads TGTGCCAGTAGTCAACAGGATATCGGTACGCAGTATTTT.

Ten or more counts support this clonotype. The rearrangement uses TRBV28 and TRBJ1-2, with D possibly matching TRBD1 (6 bases). Germline values: CDR1 MDHEN, CDR2 SYDVKM. V was clipped by 5 bases and J by 3 bases, with 13 bases between them. This CDR3 has 14 residues. The CDR3 sequence is CASSLLGADYGYTF. The CDR3 DNA is TGTGCCAGCAGTCTGCTGGGGGCGGACTATGGCTACACCTTC.

This clonotype was observed many times. This rearrangement joins TRBV28 to TRBJ2-7, with 8 bases fitting TRBD1. CDR1 and CDR2 (germline): MDHEN, SYDVKM. J was trimmed by 4 bases and V by 2 bases; bases with no gene match: 4. The CDR3 spans 14 residues. The DNA for the CDR3 is TGTGCCAGCAGTTTACAGGGGGCCTATTACGAGCAGTACTTC. It codes for CASSLQGAYYEQYF. Together with reference TRBV28 and TRBJ2-7, the CDR3 gives the full variable domain: DVKVTQSSRYLVKRTGEKVFLECVQDMDHENMFWYRQDPGLGLRLIYFSYDVKMKEKGDIPEGYSVSREKKERFSLILESASTNQTSMYLCASSLQGAYYEQYFGPGTRLTVT.

This clonotype was counted many times. CDR3 DNA: TGCGCCAGCCAAGCAACGAACACTGAAGCTTTCTTT. The encoded protein is CASQATNTEAFF. The rearrangement joins TRBV10-2 to TRBJ1-1; unclear D gene. The CDR3 has 12 amino acids. The ends were cut back, 8 bases at V and 1 base at J, with 8 bases in the middle. From germline, CDR1 is WSHSY and CDR2 SAAADI.

This clonotype was picked up many times. The rearrangement links TRBV28 to TRBJ2-6; D assignment may be TRBD1 or TRBD2 (5 bases each). The V gene lost 2 bases and the J gene lost 7 bases, with 12 bases spanning the gap. This CDR3 is built from 15 residues. The germline V gene has CDR1 MDHEN and CDR2 SYDVKM. CDR3 protein: CASSLSDRDANVLTF. CDR3 bases: TGTGCCAGCAGTTTAAGTGACCGGGACGCCAACGTCCTGACTTTC.

This clonotype appeared many times. V gene TRBV12-3 or TRBV12-4 combines with J gene TRBJ1-1; tentatively, D is TRBD1 (6 bases). The length of the CDR3 is 16 residues. The V end was cut by 5 bases, the J end by 4 bases, with 20 bases between. CDR3 amino acids: CASSERWGAQGTEAFF. The CDR3 DNA reads TGTGCCAGCAGTGAACGCTGGGGGGCGCAAGGCACTGAAGCTTTCTTT.

The chain recombines TRBV9 with TRBJ2-2; TRBD2 aligns across 11 bases. Trimming at V came to 0 bases and at J to 1 base, leaving 2 bases not matched to a gene. Germline V gene lookup returns CDR1 SGDLS and CDR2 YYNGEE. The CDR3 has 17 residues. The CDR3 sequence is CASSVEGTSGNTGELFF. Here the CDR3 DNA reads TGTGCCAGCAGCGTAGAGGGGACTAGCGGGAACACCGGGGAGCTGTTTTTT.

This chain joins TRBV5-4 and TRBJ1-4; 10 bases map to TRBD1. Trimming removed 4 bases from V and 6 bases from J; junction bases left unmatched: 9. The CDR3 covers 16 residues. CDR1 and CDR2 from the germline V gene are SGHNT and YYREEE (reference sequence). The CDR3: CASSPGQGGSYEKLFF. The DNA of the CDR3 is TGTGCCAGCAGCCCTGGACAGGGGGGAAGTTATGAAAAACTGTTTTTT.

There are many counts of this clonotype. J is TRBJ1-2 and V is TRBV7-9; D is possibly TRBD1 (6 bases). V shed 4 bases and J shed 1 base, with 7 bases lying between them. CDR1 is SEHNR and CDR2 is FQNEAQ in the germline V gene (reference sequence). CDR3 length: 13 residues. The CDR3 loop reads CASSSDSNYGYTF. In DNA form, the CDR3 reads TGTGCCAGCAGCTCGGACAGTAACTATGGCTACACCTTC.

This clonotype showed up many times. This chain uses TRBV5-1 with TRBJ2-1; 7 bases line up with TRBD1. Germline CDR1 and CDR2: SGHRS and YFSETQ. V dropped 2 bases and J dropped 5; count of bases not matched to a gene: 10. The CDR3 consists of 16 residues. The CDR3 sequence: CASSFGRDSRNNEQFF. The CDR3 DNA reads as TGCGCCAGCAGCTTCGGCCGGGACAGCCGAAACAATGAGCAGTTCTTC.

Ten or more counts support this clonotype. The V call is TRBV11-3, the J call TRBJ1-1; 8 bases line up with TRBD1. V lost 5 bases, J lost 4 bases, and 9 bases stayed unmatched. Looked up from germline, CDR1 is SGHNT and CDR2 is YENEEA. This CDR3 spans 15 amino acids. The CDR3 is CASSTRTGPSTEAFF. The CDR3 DNA reads as TGTGCCAGCAGCACGAGGACAGGGCCAAGCACTGAAGCTTTCTTT.

This clonotype has at least ten counts. The chain joins TRBV20-1 to TRBJ2-2, with D perhaps matching TRBD2 (6 bases). The CDR3 runs 17 residues. V was shortened by 6 bases and J by 0 bases, with 20 bases between the two germline ends. Germline CDR1 is DFQATT and CDR2 is SNEGSKA (reference sequence). CDR3 protein: CSAHTPAGFANTGELFF. The DNA of the CDR3 is TGCAGTGCCCACACCCCGGCGGGATTCGCGAACACCGGGGAGCTGTTTTTT.

As regards this clonotype: A far larger clone lies a single base away; this is likely a read error. The V and J genes are TRBV10-3 and TRBJ2-3; the match to TRBD1 covers 8 bases. Per the germline V gene, CDR1 is ENHRY and CDR2 is SYGVKD. Trimming at V came to 5 bases and at J to 0 bases, leaving 10 bases not matched to a gene. This CDR3 region has 17 residues. The CDR3 DNA is TGTGCCATCAGTTTATCGAGGACAGGGACTAGCACAGATACGCAGTATTTT. Protein product: CAISLSRTGTSTDTQYF.

As for this clonotype: A read error is possible here, since a much larger clone lies one base away. The chain carries TRBV24-1 and TRBJ2-4; perhaps TRBD1 as D (5 bases). The tail of the sequence fits TRBJ2-1 better, so the J call may be wrong. CDR3 length: 14 residues. Germline lookup yields CDR1 KGHDR and CDR2 SFDVKD. CDR3 sequence reads: CATSAWGPYNGQFF. For the CDR3, the DNA is TGTGCCACCAGTGCTTGGGGCCCCTACAATGGGCAGTTCTTC.

This clonotype showed up many times. The chain employs TRBV10-3 and TRBJ2-1; possible D gene TRBD2, 5 bases. V lost 4 bases and J lost 10, with 14 bases in between. The CDR3 sequence is 13 residues long. The germline gives CDR1 ENHRY, CDR2 SYGVKD. CDR3: CAISGEPGSEQFF. In DNA form, the CDR3 reads TGTGCCATCAGTGGGGAGCCAGGAAGCGAGCAGTTCTTC.

The chain combines TRBV6-1 with TRBJ2-1; perhaps TRBD2 as D (6 bases). Trimming removed 7 bases at V and 5 bases at J, with 15 bases between. Germline V CDR1 and CDR2: MNHNS, SASEGT. The CDR3 length is 14 residues. CDR3 in amino acids: CASKGARENNEQFF. In DNA, the CDR3 is TGTGCCAGCAAAGGGGCGCGGGAAAACAATGAGCAGTTCTTC.

A few counts support this clonotype. This chain links TRBV5-5 with TRBJ2-7; D is uncertain. This CDR3 is 14 amino acids long. Germline values: CDR1 SGHKS, CDR2 YYEKEE (reference sequence). Trimming stripped 5 bases from V and 3 bases from J, with 15 bases between. CDR3 region: CASSPSGSDYEQYF. The DNA of the CDR3 is TGTGCCAGCAGTCCCTCCGGGTCAGACTACGAGCAGTACTTC. The full variable domain, completed using reference TRBV5-5 and TRBJ2-7, is DAGVTQSPTHLIKTRGQQVTLRCSPISGHKSVSWYQQVLGQGPQFIFQYYEKEERGRGNFPDRFSARQFPNYSSELNVNALLLGDSALYLCASSPSGSDYEQYFGPGTRLTVT.

This clonotype appeared many times. The V and J genes are TRBV18 and TRBJ2-1; 12 nucleotides agree with TRBD2. The CDR3 has 17 amino acids. The germline V gene has CDR1 KGHSH and CDR2 LQKENI. The V and J ends lost 1 base and 8 bases, in that order; junction bases with no gene match: 9. The DNA of the CDR3 is TGTGCCAGCTCACCACTAAAGACTAGCGGGAGTTTTGATGAGCAGTTCTTC. It translates to CASSPLKTSGSFDEQFF.